The sequence of this T cell receptor (beta chain) was determined in a study of blood T cells in healthy people across ages. The use of a sample-barcoded 5' primer and a J-beta primer mix characterized a second PCR of roughly 7 to 11 cycles. Via MiXCR, TCRdb re-called the 5' RACE reads, giving one row per CDR3 protein. The sample lists 650,000 to 700,000 distinct CDR3 sequences; around 50% were seen once. Sample donors were healthy Caucasian individuals that came from Russia, aged 6 to 90. The J segment lost 2 bases and the V segment lost 4 bases, leaving 8 bases of the junction unmatched. This CDR3 contains 15 residues. In germline, CDR1 is MDHEN, CDR2 SYDVKM.

This receptor was identified in a woman aged 80 or over in good health. The chain joins TRBV28 to TRBJ2-7; TRBD2 aligns across 7 bases. The sequenced sample consisted of blood. The CDR3 DNA reads TGTGCCAGCAGTTCCCCAGCGGGAAGGGCCTACGAGCAGTACTTC. Protein sequence: CASSSPAGRAYEQYF.